This T cell receptor beta chain came from a study of T cells in Graves' hyperthyroidism and ophthalmopathy. Study conclusions and caveats: Blood also held most thyroid clonotypes expanded beyond 0.001.

CDR3 size: 17 residues. V gave up 2 bases and J gave up 6 bases; unmatched junction bases: 12. Germline CDR1 and CDR2: MNHEY and SVGAGI. As for this clonotype: What it binds is unknown.

It was RNA transcripts that yielded the amplified TCR beta CDR3 regions. The TCR CDR3 first-round RT-PCR relied on the HTBI primer set. TCRdb called the multiplex PCR reads again in MiXCR, with one record for every CDR3 protein. The table lists a few hundred thousand distinct CDR3 sequences, around 22% of them singletons, with around 64% in the top ten. Ophthalmopathy patients had Clinical Activity Score at least 3, NOSPECS grade at least 4, duration under 3 months. Diagnostic decisions used clinical symptoms, serum thyroxine and TRAb, thyroid ultrasound and orbital computed tomography. What was sequenced was blood. The TCR was taken from a man in his thirties or forties with Graves' ophthalmopathy. This chain uses TRBV6-5 with TRBJ2-3, with 9 positions matching TRBD1. The CDR3 region is CASSYPTRDRVRDTQYF. The CDR3 DNA reads TGTGCCAGCAGTTACCCAACTCGGGACAGGGTGAGGGATACGCAGTATTTT.